Given below is one T cell receptor beta chain in context. Its antigen is unidentified. This entry comes from a study of T cells after yellow fever vaccination. Study information: When fractions had low cell numbers, they were prepared with SMART-Seq v4 Ultra Low Input. Study observations and caveats: Shared CD4/CD8 clonotypes were a small share, likely from convergent recombination. Among primary-vaccination clones, most reappeared after the booster, at almost 98% for CD4 and more than 75% for CD8.

In making TCR cDNA, 5'RACE template switching added a universal primer site and UMIs to it. TCRdb re-called the 5' RACE reads with MiXCR, one entry per CDR3 protein. This table has about 350,000 distinct CDR3 sequences, approximately 12% appearing once. V shed 2 bases and J 10 bases; nucleotides not matched to a gene: 7. CDR1 and CDR2 from the germline V gene are SGHDN and FVKESK. There are 13 residues in the CDR3. The clonotype comes from a man between 18 and 35 years old who received the YFV17D yellow fever vaccine. The chain recombines TRBV14 with TRBJ1-1, with 7 bases that match TRBD1. The input for sequencing was CD4+ T cells sorted from PBMCs, taken 15 days after the yellow fever booster vaccination. The CDR3 loop reads CASSQKGARAAFF. In DNA, the CDR3 is TGTGCCAGCAGCCAAAAGGGGGCCCGAGCAGCTTTCTTT.